The entry that follows covers one TCR beta chain sequence. The target of this receptor is not known. Base qualities are not provided; no much larger clone lies one nucleotide away. The record originates from a study of Graves' ophthalmopathy and Graves' hyperthyroidism (dated by TCRdb to between 2017 and 2018). A note on the overall study: Hyperthyroidism was considered stable if no progression to ophthalmopathy occurred within 18 months of follow-up. To explore V-J signatures that distinguish ophthalmopathy from hyperthyroidism, a discovery set of more than 90 patients was enrolled, made up of 40 to 45 with ophthalmopathy and some 58 with stable hyperthyroidism. In total, approximately 130 blood samples were TCR-sequenced: roughly 45 ophthalmopathy, roughly 77 hyperthyroidism and about 17 hyperthyroidism-to-ophthalmopathy patients. In several hyperthyroidism patients, the T-cell repertoire of thyroid tissue was compared with the T-cell repertoire of blood. After sampling, hyperthyroidism patients received methimazole starting at 30 mg daily, and ophthalmopathy patients received high-dose intravenous methylprednisolone. TCR beta repertoire signatures were used to distinguish Graves' ophthalmopathy from Graves' hyperthyroidism and to predict progression to ophthalmopathy. The independent validation cohort included about 19 hyperthyroidism patients plus 17 patients who later progressed from hyperthyroidism to ophthalmopathy. The research as a whole found: Sample size was not statistically predetermined, and group allocation was not concealed from the investigators. In validation, the model predicted ophthalmopathy progression with nearly 71% sensitivity and around 72% specificity; roughly 11 predicted patients were CT-confirmed with GO in a median of around 6 months. Most expanded thyroid clonotypes with a frequency above 0.001 also appeared in blood, which suggests that blood repertoires may reflect the immune response in the thyroid. Ophthalmopathy was separated from stable hyperthyroidism by the 13-signature model with 85% to 90% sensitivity and about 83% specificity in cross-validation and with 80%/75% in the test set.

From V the trimming removes 4 bases and from J it removes 3 bases, while the gene matches leave 10 bases of the junction unaccounted for. From the cysteine up to the phenylalanine, the CDR3 has a length of 16 residues. Only the CDR3 region is kept as DNA, spanning 48 bases read in frame from base 1. According to the germline V gene, CDR1 reads SGHTS and CDR2 reads YDEGEE. The hyperthyroidism patients were 18 to 65 years old and newly diagnosed, with a disease duration of less than 2 months. Patients were excluded if they had other autoimmune diseases, uncontrolled infections, pregnancy or lactation. Diagnosis was based on clinical symptoms, serum thyroxine, TRAb, thyroid ultrasound and orbital computed tomography. Trizol reagent was used to extract the total RNA, and its quality was then checked on an Agilent 2100 Bioanalyzer. For repertoire sequencing, the TCR beta CDR3 regions were amplified from RNA transcripts. The first round of RT-PCR was done with HTBI primers and the Qiagen OneStep RT-PCR kit, and was followed by a second round of multiplex PCR, then size selection and purification. The libraries underwent paired-end sequencing with 100 bp reads on an Illumina HiSeq2000. The authors' analysis ran thus. SOAPnuke was used for read processing, and reads with adapters, uncalled bases, a mean Phred below 15, or no exact constant-primer or identifier match were discarded. COPE v1.2.5 was used to merge high-quality paired reads. Each unique nucleotide sequence was treated as a clonotype, and MiTCR v1.1 was used to align the clonotypes to the IMGT TRB V, D and J references. Analysis was restricted to V-J combinations with a frequency above 0.0001, which covered roughly 99% of repertoires. For each V-J combination, a TCR clonal expansion and chaos score was defined as F50 clonal expansion divided by the chaos observed in the TCRdist matrix. Welch's t-statistics and random forest were used to reduce the features to about twelve V-J combinations, which were then used as input to a naive Bayes classifier. Thyroid-blood repertoire similarity was quantified with the Morisita-Horn index. TCRdb applied fastp at Q25 and MiXCR to the public reads, then kept only in-frame beta chains. Entries are consolidated by CDR3 protein sequence, retaining the most common genes and DNA. These V and J calls derive from TCRdb rather than the authors' analysis. Counted in this sample were 580,000 or so distinct CDR3 sequences; approximately 37% of them appeared once. Together, the top ten hold about 4% of the sample.

The chain couples TRBV5-8 to TRBJ2-5; TRBD1 agrees with 9 junctional bases. The origin of this receptor is an adult man with Graves' hyperthyroidism. Sequencing used peripheral blood or thyroid tissue (not recorded which). CDR3 loop: CASSPPTGQGEETQYF. The nucleotide sequence is TGTGCCAGCAGCCCCCCCACGGGACAGGGAGAAGAGACCCAGTACTTC.